The rows below give T cell receptor beta chains drawn from one sample of a study of blood T cell repertoires in COVID-19. Clones were sequenced by immunoSEQ multiplex PCR, and TCRdb holds only the in-frame ones, with some missing. Among around 370,000 clones listed, 70% to 90% were seen once. Sequenced material: PBMCs or T cells enriched from blood (not recorded which). Receptor source: a woman between 18 and 29 years old who had recovered from COVID-19. The CDR3 runs from the conserved cysteine through the conserved F or W. A D gene is named only where the DNA matches it firmly. Clone size is shown for a subset of rows, as once, few, many or a class of expanded clone.

d_call: TRBD1
v_call: TRBV3-1/TRBV3-2
j_call: TRBJ1-3
clone_size: NA
cdr3_aa: CASSRAGGYGNTIYF
cdr3_nt: TGTGCCAGCAGCCGGGCAGGGGGCTATGGAAACACCATATATTTT

d_call: NA
v_call: TRBV3-1/TRBV3-2
j_call: TRBJ2-7
clone_size: NA
cdr3_aa: CASSQEGGTAPYEQYF
cdr3_nt: TGTGCCAGCAGCCAAGAGGGCGGGACGGCCCCCTACGAGCAGTACTTC

d_call: NA
v_call: TRBV9
j_call: TRBJ2-5
clone_size: NA
cdr3_aa: CASSVVDGVQETQYF
cdr3_nt: TGTGCCAGCAGCGTAGTAGACGGGGTCCAAGAGACCCAGTACTTC

d_call: TRBD1
v_call: TRBV5-1
j_call: TRBJ1-1
clone_size: few
cdr3_aa: CASSGQGTEAFF
cdr3_nt: TGCGCCAGCAGCGGACAGGGCACTGAAGCTTTCTTT

d_call: TRBD1
v_call: TRBV2
j_call: TRBJ1-5
clone_size: few
cdr3_aa: CASSAGTVSNQPQHF
cdr3_nt: TGTGCCAGCAGTGCCGGGACAGTAAGCAATCAGCCCCAGCATTTT

d_call: NA
v_call: TRBV24-1
j_call: TRBJ1-3
clone_size: NA
cdr3_aa: CATSDLPGAGIYF
cdr3_nt: TGTGCCACCAGTGATTTGCCCGGCGCAGGCATATATTTT

d_call: NA
v_call: TRBV7-2
j_call: TRBJ2-5
clone_size: NA
cdr3_aa: CASSPMGRNQETQYF
cdr3_nt: TGTGCCAGCAGCCCAATGGGGCGGAACCAAGAGACCCAGTACTTC

d_call: NA
v_call: TRBV2
j_call: TRBJ1-4
clone_size: NA
cdr3_aa: CACRRTAGGEKLFF
cdr3_nt: TGTGCCTGCCGCCGGACTGCGGGGGGTGAAAAACTGTTTTTT

d_call: NA
v_call: TRBV9
j_call: TRBJ2-3
clone_size: NA
cdr3_aa: CASSARDTSTDTQYF
cdr3_nt: TGTGCCAGCAGCGCCCGGGACACCAGCACAGATACGCAGTATTTT

d_call: TRBD1
v_call: TRBV7-9
j_call: TRBJ1-1
clone_size: NA
cdr3_aa: CASSRPGGGTASEAFF
cdr3_nt: TGTGCCAGCAGCCGCCCCGGGGGGGGGACAGCCTCGGAAGCTTTCTTT

d_call: NA
v_call: TRBV3-1/TRBV3-2
j_call: TRBJ2-5
clone_size: NA
cdr3_aa: CASSSQSGAPQETQYF
cdr3_nt: TGTGCCAGCAGCTCTCAAAGCGGCGCGCCCCAAGAGACCCAGTACTTC

d_call: TRBD2
v_call: TRBV6-4
j_call: TRBJ2-1
clone_size: once
cdr3_aa: CASSDTGTSGVDEQFF
cdr3_nt: TGTGCCAGCAGTGACACCGGGACTAGCGGGGTGGATGAGCAGTTCTTC

d_call: NA
v_call: TRBV3-1/TRBV3-2
j_call: TRBJ2-2
clone_size: NA
cdr3_aa: CASSQPSRGLGDTGELFF
cdr3_nt: TGTGCCAGCAGCCAACCCTCAAGGGGATTAGGGGACACCGGGGAGCTGTTTTTT

d_call: NA
v_call: TRBV19
j_call: TRBJ1-1
clone_size: NA
cdr3_aa: CASSIVPETEAFF
cdr3_nt: TGTGCCAGTAGTATAGTTCCAGAAACTGAAGCTTTCTTT

d_call: TRBD1
v_call: TRBV28
j_call: TRBJ2-5
clone_size: NA
cdr3_aa: CASSSGQGETQYF
cdr3_nt: TGTGCCAGCAGTTCGGGACAGGGGGAGACCCAGTACTTC

d_call: NA
v_call: TRBV12-3/TRBV12-4
j_call: TRBJ2-7
clone_size: NA
cdr3_aa: CASSSMGDEQYF
cdr3_nt: TGTGCCAGCAGTTCTATGGGAGACGAGCAGTACTTC

d_call: TRBD1
v_call: TRBV7-2
j_call: TRBJ1-2
clone_size: NA
cdr3_aa: CASSLDRDRSYGYTF
cdr3_nt: TGTGCCAGCAGCCTTGACAGGGACCGGAGCTATGGCTACACCTTC

d_call: NA
v_call: TRBV6-5
j_call: TRBJ2-5
clone_size: NA
cdr3_aa: CASSYGGRETQYF
cdr3_nt: TGTGCCAGCAGTTACGGAGGGCGAGAGACCCAGTACTTC

d_call: TRBD2
v_call: TRBV29-1
j_call: TRBJ2-1
clone_size: NA
cdr3_aa: CSVEGSGGQLYNEQFF
cdr3_nt: TGCAGCGTTGAAGGTAGCGGGGGGCAACTTTACAATGAGCAGTTCTTC

d_call: NA
v_call: TRBV6-2/TRBV6-3
j_call: TRBJ1-1
clone_size: NA
cdr3_aa: CASSSGHSYTEAFF
cdr3_nt: TGTGCCAGCAGTTCGGGACACTCATACACTGAAGCTTTCTTT

d_call: NA
v_call: TRBV19
j_call: TRBJ2-7
clone_size: NA
cdr3_aa: CMSTDSYEQYF
cdr3_nt: TGTATGTCGACTGACTCCTACGAGCAGTACTTC

d_call: NA
v_call: TRBV6-1
j_call: TRBJ2-7
clone_size: NA
cdr3_aa: CASSEAYGQYYEQYF
cdr3_nt: TGTGCCAGCAGTGAAGCTTACGGACAGTACTACGAGCAGTACTTC

d_call: NA
v_call: TRBV13
j_call: TRBJ2-2
clone_size: NA
cdr3_aa: CASSLFVAGELFF
cdr3_nt: TGTGCCAGCAGCCTATTTGTAGCCGGGGAGCTGTTTTTT

d_call: NA
v_call: TRBV7-2
j_call: TRBJ1-2
clone_size: NA
cdr3_aa: CASSLVGAPYGYTF
cdr3_nt: TGTGCCAGCAGCTTAGTAGGGGCTCCCTATGGCTACACCTTC

d_call: TRBD1
v_call: TRBV6-5
j_call: TRBJ1-2
clone_size: NA
cdr3_aa: CASSYSFAGGVYGYTF
cdr3_nt: TGTGCCAGCAGTTACTCCTTTGCAGGGGGAGTCTATGGCTACACCTTC

d_call: NA
v_call: TRBV4-2
j_call: TRBJ2-1
clone_size: NA
cdr3_aa: CASSQLGQGGIGEQFF
cdr3_nt: TGTGCCAGCAGCCAACTTGGACAGGGAGGGATCGGTGAGCAGTTCTTC

d_call: NA
v_call: TRBV27
j_call: TRBJ1-3
clone_size: NA
cdr3_aa: CASSSNSGNTIYF
cdr3_nt: TGTGCCAGCAGTAGCAACTCTGGAAACACCATATATTTT

d_call: TRBD1
v_call: TRBV9
j_call: TRBJ2-4
clone_size: NA
cdr3_aa: CASSDPGGDIQYF
cdr3_nt: TGTGCCAGCAGCGACCCAGGGGGTGACATTCAGTACTTC

d_call: TRBD1
v_call: TRBV19
j_call: TRBJ1-6
clone_size: NA
cdr3_aa: CASSARDSYNSPLHF
cdr3_nt: TGTGCCAGTAGTGCCCGGGACAGTTATAATTCACCCCTCCACTTT

d_call: TRBD1
v_call: TRBV4-1
j_call: TRBJ1-2
clone_size: NA
cdr3_aa: CASSQALPFRGQGTGYTF
cdr3_nt: TGCGCCAGCAGCCAAGCTCTCCCTTTTCGGGGACAGGGTACGGGCTACACCTTC

d_call: NA
v_call: TRBV29-1
j_call: TRBJ1-4
clone_size: NA
cdr3_aa: CSAGRGNEKLFF
cdr3_nt: TGCAGCGCTGGGCGGGGGAATGAAAAACTGTTTTTT

d_call: NA
v_call: TRBV28
j_call: TRBJ2-3
clone_size: NA
cdr3_aa: CASSFPPITQYF
cdr3_nt: TGTGCCAGCAGTTTCCCCCCTATTACGCAGTATTTT

d_call: NA
v_call: TRBV19
j_call: TRBJ1-6
clone_size: NA
cdr3_aa: CASSIRGVEVPLHF
cdr3_nt: TGTGCCAGTAGTATAAGAGGTGTGGAAGTACCCCTCCACTTT

d_call: TRBD1
v_call: TRBV9
j_call: TRBJ1-6
clone_size: few
cdr3_aa: CASSERTGPNSPLHF
cdr3_nt: TGTGCCAGCAGCGAGCGGACAGGGCCTAATTCACCCCTCCACTTT

d_call: NA
v_call: TRBV7-3
j_call: TRBJ2-7
clone_size: NA
cdr3_aa: CASRDAGQTEQYF
cdr3_nt: TGTGCCAGCAGAGACGCTGGACAGACCGAGCAGTACTTC

d_call: NA
v_call: TRBV4-1
j_call: TRBJ1-2
clone_size: NA
cdr3_aa: CASSHWPTGSYGYTF
cdr3_nt: TGCGCCAGCAGCCATTGGCCAACAGGCAGCTATGGCTACACCTTC

d_call: NA
v_call: TRBV7-3
j_call: TRBJ2-3
clone_size: NA
cdr3_aa: CASSPTRGDTQYF
cdr3_nt: TGTGCCAGCAGCCCTACTAGAGGCGATACGCAGTATTTT

d_call: TRBD2
v_call: TRBV12-5
j_call: TRBJ2-3
clone_size: NA
cdr3_aa: CASGRGVGADTQYF
cdr3_nt: TGTGCTAGTGGTCGGGGGGTTGGGGCAGATACGCAGTATTTT

d_call: TRBD1
v_call: TRBV2
j_call: TRBJ1-1
clone_size: NA
cdr3_aa: CASIQGQGNAEAFF
cdr3_nt: TGTGCCAGCATCCAAGGACAGGGAAACGCTGAAGCTTTCTTT

d_call: NA
v_call: TRBV6-5
j_call: TRBJ1-3
clone_size: NA
cdr3_aa: CASSYSYNSGNTIYF
cdr3_nt: TGTGCCAGCAGTTACTCGTACAACTCTGGAAACACCATATATTTT

d_call: NA
v_call: TRBV6-5
j_call: TRBJ1-4
clone_size: NA
cdr3_aa: CASSYDYKPTNEKLFF
cdr3_nt: TGTGCCAGCAGTTACGACTACAAGCCAACTAATGAAAAACTGTTTTTT

d_call: NA
v_call: TRBV29-1
j_call: TRBJ2-7
clone_size: NA
cdr3_aa: CSVVSVEQYF
cdr3_nt: TGCAGCGTTGTTAGCGTTGAGCAGTACTTC